The 10 T cell receptor beta chains below were found in one sample sequenced in a study of T-cell reconstitution after alpha-beta-depleted transplantation in children. The study's findings and limits: A year had passed since transplant, and T-cell counts and diversity by then came mostly from newly produced T cells.

A library of TCRbeta sequences, prepared with unique molecular identifiers, was generated. TCRdb re-derived calls from the PCR reads in MiXCR, one entry per CDR3 protein. The repertoire holds about 300,000 distinct CDR3 sequences, with almost 8% as singletons. Antigens of these TCRs are unknown. The input for sequencing was peripheral blood, taken 360 days after TCRalphabeta/CD19-depleted stem cell transplant. The receptors originated from a female patient aged 2-15 years who had a stem cell transplant for Fanconi anemia, so the T cells may come from the graft donor.

This clonotype was counted only a few times. A much larger clone differs by one base, so this may be a read error. This chain uses TRBV5-1 with TRBJ1-3; the match to TRBD1 covers 7 bases. Germline V gene lookup returns CDR1 SGHRS and CDR2 YFSETQ. The CDR3 sequence is 15 residues long. The CDR3 DNA follows: TGCGCCAGGAGCTTGACAGGGTCGATAGGAAACACCATATATTTT. Its translation is CARSLTGSIGNTIYF.

This clonotype has ten or more counts. V and J are TRBV20-1 and TRBJ2-3; 12 bases match TRBD2. V was pared by 2 bases and J by 3 bases, with 12 bases of the junction left unmatched. This CDR3 spans 18 amino acids. Germline V CDR1 and CDR2: DFQATT, SNEGSKA (reference sequence). The chain's CDR3 is CSARYRLAGVGVTDTQYF. CDR3 in DNA: TGCAGTGCTAGATACCGACTAGCGGGAGTCGGGGTTACAGATACGCAGTATTTT.

The table lists this clonotype with many counts. The V call is TRBV18, the J call TRBJ1-2, with 7 bases aligning to TRBD1. The CDR3 is 15 amino acids. V lost 3 bases to trimming and J lost 4 bases; unmatched junction nucleotides: 8. Germline V gene lookup returns CDR1 KGHSH and CDR2 LQKENI. CDR3 in amino acids: CASSPGGGQTYGYTF. CDR3 nucleotide sequence: TGTGCCAGCTCACCGGGAGGGGGCCAGACCTATGGCTACACCTTC.

The sample holds many counts of this clonotype. The chain couples TRBV20-1 to TRBJ1-2, with TRBD1 matching 8 bases. The CDR3 covers 13 residues. Germline CDR1 is DFQATT and CDR2 is SNEGSKA (reference sequence). The ends lost 1 base at V and 6 bases at J; junction bases unmatched: 4. The CDR3 loop reads CSARVRTGNGYTF. DNA of the CDR3: TGCAGTGCTAGAGTGAGGACAGGGAATGGCTACACCTTC.

This clonotype was seen a few times. The genes are TRBV20-1 and TRBJ2-3; 9 bases agree with TRBD2. The CDR3 totals 17 residues. Germline CDR1 DFQATT, CDR2 SNEGSKA (reference sequence). The junction had 11 bases not matched to a gene; V was cut back by 3 bases and J by 1 base. CDR3 sequence (DNA): TGCAGTGCTAGCTGGCGGGGGGGCGTGGGTGGCACAGATACGCAGTATTTT. Translated: CSASWRGGVGGTDTQYF.

V is TRBV12-3 or TRBV12-4 and J is TRBJ1-2; 9 positions match TRBD1. The CDR3 is made up of 14 amino acids. The V and J ends lost 6 bases and 3 bases, in that order; junction bases with no gene match: 5. The CDR3 DNA is TGTGCCAGCAGCCGACAGGGGGGGTACTATGGCTACACCTTC. It encodes CASSRQGGYYGYTF.

Many counts were recorded for this clonotype. The rearrangement links TRBV5-1 to TRBJ1-2; the D is unclear. There are 14 residues in the CDR3. V lost 0 bases, J lost 5 bases, and 11 bases lay in between. The germline gives CDR1 SGHRS, CDR2 YFSETQ. In nucleotides, the CDR3 is TGCGCCAGCAGCTTGGCCGGCTACCCGTATGGCTACACCTTC. Amino acids: CASSLAGYPYGYTF.

This chain links TRBV10-2 with TRBJ2-7; tentative D call: TRBD2 (6 bases). The CDR3 runs to 14 residues. The ends were cut back, 2 bases at V and 2 bases at J, with 10 bases in the middle. Germline V gives CDR1 WSHSY, CDR2 SAAADI. CDR3 bases: TGCGCCAGCAGTGAGGTCGGAGGGCCCTACGAGCAGTACTTC. It specifies CASSEVGGPYEQYF.

This clonotype occurred many times. This chain uses TRBV7-2 with TRBJ1-1; D is unclear. This CDR3 contains 12 residues. The ends were cut back, 4 bases at V and 11 bases at J, with 14 bases in the middle. CDR1 and CDR2 from the germline V gene are SGHTA and FQGNSA. CDR3: CASSSLDLGAFF. CDR3 bases: TGTGCCAGCAGCTCCCTGGACTTGGGGGCTTTCTTT.

The J gene is TRBJ1-2, the V gene TRBV5-1; TRBD1 matches 8 bases. With 2 bases clipped from V and 4 bases from J, the junction kept 7 bases outside the gene matches. Germline V lookup: CDR1 SGHRS, CDR2 YFSETQ. This CDR3 spans 15 amino acids. CDR3: CASSFGRGQVYGYTF. CDR3 nucleotides: TGCGCCAGCAGCTTTGGCAGGGGGCAAGTCTATGGCTACACCTTC. Full variable domain (outside the CDR3, taken from reference TRBV5-1 and TRBJ1-2): KAGVTQTPRYLIKTRGQQVTLSCSPISGHRSVSWYQQTPGQGLQFLFEYFSETQRNKGNFPGRFSGRQFSNSRSEMNVSTLELGDSALYLCASSFGRGQVYGYTFGSGTRLTVV.